This TCR beta chain emerged from a study of T-cell reconstitution after alpha-beta-depleted transplantation in children. Study outcomes and limitations: Elevated TCRbeta diversity at day 60 was traced, in some patients, to surviving recipient T cells and thymic progenitors. Where alpha-beta T cells came from about two months after transplant was reportedly several hundred expanded graft clones. T cells produced anew were the main source of T-cell counts and diversity one year after transplant.

This CDR3 is built from 15 residues. From germline, CDR1 is ENHRY and CDR2 SYGVKD. Unmatched junction bases numbered 12, after V lost 11 bases and J lost 2 bases. A library of TCRbeta sequences, prepared with unique molecular identifiers, was generated. TCRdb analysed the PCR reads with MiXCR anew, one entry per CDR3 protein. Among under 450,000 distinct CDR3 sequences, roughly 17% were seen once, and the ten largest hold less than 30%. A remark on this clonotype: Its specificity is not known.

The chain carries TRBV10-3 and TRBJ1-3; TRBD1 agrees at 7 bases. Sequencing was performed on PBMCs, mostly from graft donor cells, taken 360 days after TCRalphabeta/CD19-depleted stem cell transplant. This TCR derives from a boy in the first two years of life who had a stem cell transplant for Wiskott-Aldrich syndrome, so the T cells may come from the graft donor. The CDR3 sequence is CAAAGGGKAGNTIYF. In DNA form, the CDR3 reads TGTGCCGCCGCAGGGGGAGGGAAGGCTGGAAACACCATATATTTT.